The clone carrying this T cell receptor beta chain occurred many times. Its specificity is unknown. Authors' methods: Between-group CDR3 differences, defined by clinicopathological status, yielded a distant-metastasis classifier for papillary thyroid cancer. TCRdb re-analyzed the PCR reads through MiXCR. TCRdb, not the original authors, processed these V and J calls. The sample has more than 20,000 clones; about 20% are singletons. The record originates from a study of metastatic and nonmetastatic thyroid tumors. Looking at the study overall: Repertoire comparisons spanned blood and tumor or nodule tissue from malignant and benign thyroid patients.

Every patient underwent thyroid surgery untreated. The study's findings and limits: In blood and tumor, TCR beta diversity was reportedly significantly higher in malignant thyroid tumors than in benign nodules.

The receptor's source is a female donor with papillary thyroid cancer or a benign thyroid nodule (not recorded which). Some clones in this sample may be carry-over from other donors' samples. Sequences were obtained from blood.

In nucleotides, the CDR3 is TGTGCCAGCAGTTACACCCGGGACAGGGGTCGTGAAAAACTGTTTTTT. The encoded protein is CASSYTRDRGREKLFF. The rearrangement links TRBV6-2 or TRBV6-3 to TRBJ1-4; TRBD1 matches at 10 bases. Germline V lookup: CDR1 MNHEY, CDR2 SVGEGT. The J segment lost 7 bases and the V segment lost 2 bases, leaving 7 bases of the junction unmatched. CDR3 length: 16 residues.